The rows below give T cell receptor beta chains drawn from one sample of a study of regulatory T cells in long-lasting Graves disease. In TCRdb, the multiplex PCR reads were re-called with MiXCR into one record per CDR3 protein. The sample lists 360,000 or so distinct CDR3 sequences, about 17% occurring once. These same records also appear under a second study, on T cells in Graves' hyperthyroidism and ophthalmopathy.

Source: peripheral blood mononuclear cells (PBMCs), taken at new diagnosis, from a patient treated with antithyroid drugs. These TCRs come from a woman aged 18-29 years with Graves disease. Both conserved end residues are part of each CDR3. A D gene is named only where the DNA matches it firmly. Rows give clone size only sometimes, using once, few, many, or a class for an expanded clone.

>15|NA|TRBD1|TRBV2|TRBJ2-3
TGTGCCAGCAGTTTGTCCGGGACAGGGGCAGATACGCAGTATTTT
CASSLSGTGADTQYF
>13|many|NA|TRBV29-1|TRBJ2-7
TGCAGCGTTGAAACGGACAGAGCCTACGAGCAGTACTTC
CSVETDRAYEQYF
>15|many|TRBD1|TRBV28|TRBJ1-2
TGTGCCAGCAGTTCACCCGGGACAGGGCGCTATGGCTACACCTTC
CASSSPGTGRYGYTF
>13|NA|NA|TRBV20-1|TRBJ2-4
TGCAGTGCCGGGGGATTCGCCAAAAACATTCAGTACTTC
CSAGGFAKNIQYF
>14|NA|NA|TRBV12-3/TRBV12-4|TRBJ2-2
TGTGCCAGCAGTTTCTGGCAGAACACCGGGGAGCTGTTTTTT
CASSFWQNTGELFF
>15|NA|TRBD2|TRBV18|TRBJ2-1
TGTGCCAGCTCACCACCTGCTAGCGGGAGGGGTGAGCAGTTCTTC
CASSPPASGRGEQFF
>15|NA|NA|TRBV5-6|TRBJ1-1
TGTGCCAGCAGCTTGGTGAATTTTGAGAACACTGAAGCTTTCTTT
CASSLVNFENTEAFF
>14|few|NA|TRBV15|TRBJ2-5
TGTGCCACCAGCAGAGATGCAGCACAAGAGACCCAGTACTTC
CATSRDAAQETQYF
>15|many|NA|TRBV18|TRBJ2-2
TGTGCCAGCTCACCCATAGACTCTCCTACCGGGGAGCTGTTTTTT
CASSPIDSPTGELFF
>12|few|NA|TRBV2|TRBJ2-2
TGTGCCGGAGCGGGTGATGGCGGGGAGCTGTTTTTT
CAGAGDGGELFF
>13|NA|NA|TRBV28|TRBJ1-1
TGTGCCACCCTACAGGGTCTCGACACTGAAGCTTTCTTT
CATLQGLDTEAFF
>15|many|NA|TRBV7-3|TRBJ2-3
TGTGCCAGCAGCAACAGGGAGGGGGGGATGGATACGCAGTATTTT
CASSNREGGMDTQYF
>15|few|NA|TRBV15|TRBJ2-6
TGTGCCACCAGCAATGGTTTCTCTGGGGCCAACGTCCTGACTTTC
CATSNGFSGANVLTF
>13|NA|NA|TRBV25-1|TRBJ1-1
TGTGCCAGCACCGACGGGGGATACACTGAAGCTTTCTTT
CASTDGGYTEAFF
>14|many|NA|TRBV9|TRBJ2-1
TGTGCCAGCAGCGTCGGCGGTACCTACAATGAGCAGTTCTTC
CASSVGGTYNEQFF
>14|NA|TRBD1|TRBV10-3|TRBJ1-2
TGTGCCATCAGTGAGTCCGGGACAGGTCATGGCTACACCTTC
CAISESGTGHGYTF
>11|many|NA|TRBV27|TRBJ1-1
TGTGCCAGCATAGAAGGAATTGAAGCTTTCTTT
CASIEGIEAFF
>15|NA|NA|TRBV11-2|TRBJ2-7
TGTGCCAGCAGCTTATTTCATGGGGGCACCTACAAGCAGTACTTC
CASSLFHGGTYKQYF
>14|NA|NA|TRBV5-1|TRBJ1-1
TGCGCCAGCAGCTTGGTAGGGGCGGACACTGAAGCTTTCTTT
CASSLVGADTEAFF
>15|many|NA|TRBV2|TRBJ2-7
TGTGCCAGCAGTAGTCTTCCACACCCGACCTACGAGCAGTACTTC
CASSSLPHPTYEQYF
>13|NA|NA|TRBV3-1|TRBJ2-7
TGTGGCAGCTGCCAGATGTACACCTACGAGCAGTACTTC
CGSCQMYTYEQYF
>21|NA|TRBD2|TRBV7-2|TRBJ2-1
TGTGCCAGCAGCCCTGGGACTAGCGGGAGGGTCCCCACCAGCTCCTACAATGAGCAGTTCTTC
CASSPGTSGRVPTSSYNEQFF